The clone carrying this T cell receptor (beta chain) has more than one count but fewer than ten. Its antigen remains unknown. The record originates from a study of T cells in localized non-small cell lung cancer. Findings of the study overall: Maximal T cell clonality occurred in uninvolved adjacent lung, with tumor ranking below it. Adjacent lung tissue had a median roughly 55 of the top 100 clones found in the tumor. Because only a single region of the tumor was sequenced, heterogeneity remains possible.

Germline V gene lookup returns CDR1 SQVTM and CDR2 ANQGSEA. V was cut by 4 bases and J by 11 bases, with 20 bases left in between. This CDR3 comprises 13 residues. Libraries were prepared by immunoSEQ multiplex PCR; TCRdb keeps only in-frame clonotypes and omits some of them. The top ten clones hold approximately 15% of a sample with 2,500 to 3,000 clones, 25% to 30% of them seen once. The receptor comes from a woman aged 35 to 75 with stage III lung adenocarcinoma. The genes are TRBV29-1 and TRBJ1-1; no reliable D call. The specimen was lung tumor tissue, collected before any cancer treatment. CDR3 sequence reads: CSVVVLVGVGAFF. Here the CDR3 DNA reads TGCAGCGTTGTTGTGCTAGTTGGAGTCGGGGCTTTCTTT.